The source of this T cell receptor (beta chain) is a study of blood T cell repertoires in COVID-19. Study as a whole: Collection of acute and convalescent COVID-19 samples took place in the United States, Italy and Spain. PBMCs, B-cell-depleted T cells, or T cells provided the cDNA or gDNA that made up the material.

The CDR3 has 15 residues. V lost 6 bases, J lost 0 bases, and 4 bases stayed unmatched. The germline V gene has CDR1 MNHEY and CDR2 SMNVEV (reference sequence). Under the authors' procedure: Reference gene primers were amplified, and this amplification served to estimate nucleated cell counts. TCRdb's copy holds only in-frame clones and misses some; the assay was immunoSEQ multiplex PCR. From that table come the V and J calls and clone size; the DNA was used to work out D and trimming. The sample shows under 75,000 clones, about 73% of them seen only once. The TCR originated in a woman between 45 and 60 years old with active or convalescent COVID-19. The genes are TRBV27 and TRBJ2-3; 9 nucleotides align to TRBD2. The sample consisted of peripheral blood. The CDR3 protein is CASSLTSGSTDTQYF. CDR3 in DNA: TGTGCCAGCAGCTTGACTAGCGGCAGCACAGATACGCAGTATTTT.